One sample yielded the 10 T cell receptor beta chains listed below, sequenced in a study of T-cell memory formation after mild COVID-19 (dated by TCRdb to about 2021). The library was prepared using 5' RACE. Instrument used: Illumina NovaSeq 6000. TCRdb itself trimmed the public reads at Q25 with fastp, ran MiXCR and retained productive beta chains. Each CDR3 protein gets just one entry, which takes the most common genes and DNA from the rows behind it. Across this sample there are 210,000 or so distinct CDR3 sequences, with more than 25% seen only once. Over 10% of the sample lies in the top ten. Material: PBMCs or a T cell subset sorted from them (not recorded which). The receptors were gathered from an adult woman who had mild COVID-19 (a few samples of this study predate the infection). The sample titles of this study are shuffled in the database, so cell type and time point are left out; the donor was told from shared clones.

V and J are TRBV7-2 and TRBJ2-3; TRBD2 matches 10 bases. This CDR3 comprises 19 residues. V lost 1 base and J lost 3; bases outside the gene matches: 13. The germline V gene has CDR1 SGHTA and CDR2 FQGNSA. This chain's CDR3 is CASSLVWILAGARTDTQYF. The CDR3, as DNA: TGTGCCAGCAGCTTAGTATGGATTCTAGCGGGGGCCCGAACAGATACGCAGTATTTT.

The V and J genes are TRBV15 and TRBJ2-7; 7 bases line up with TRBD2. V shed 0 bases and J 0 bases; nucleotides not matched to a gene: 5. CDR3 length equals 16 residues. Per the germline V gene, CDR1 is LNHNV and CDR2 is YYDKDF (reference sequence). The CDR3 bases are TGTGCCACCAGCAGAGATACTAGCGCTAGCTCCTACGAGCAGTACTTC. This sequence encodes CATSRDTSASSYEQYF.

This chain joins TRBV27 and TRBJ2-7, with unresolved D. CDR3 size: 13 residues. The germline V and J ends were trimmed by 5 bases and 5 bases, with 13 bases remaining between them. Germline CDR1 and CDR2: MNHEY and SMNVEV (reference sequence). The CDR3 is CASSAGLLDEQYF. In DNA form, the CDR3 reads TGTGCCAGCAGTGCCGGGCTCCTCGACGAGCAGTACTTC.

This clonotype was recorded a few times. The chain links TRBV10-3 to TRBJ2-3; D is unclear. The V gene's germline CDR1 is ENHRY and CDR2 SYGVKD. With 2 bases removed from V and 2 bases from J, the gap between germline ends came to 5 bases. This CDR3 contains 13 residues. CDR3 region: CAISEGYTDTQYF. The CDR3 region has the DNA TGTGCCATCAGTGAGGGCTACACAGATACGCAGTATTTT.

The genes are TRBV7-9 and TRBJ2-5; TRBD2 might be the D (5 bases). Germline V lookup: CDR1 SEHNR, CDR2 FQNEAQ (reference sequence). Trimming stripped 4 bases from V and 0 bases from J, with 12 bases between. This CDR3 comprises 15 residues. Here the CDR3 reads CASSSRTWYQETQYF. CDR3 coding DNA: TGTGCCAGCAGCTCGAGGACTTGGTACCAAGAGACCCAGTACTTC.

This clonotype was found many times. The chain is built from TRBV11-2 and TRBJ2-3; 9 bases fit TRBD1. CDR3 length: 15 amino acids. The V and J ends lost 0 bases and 5 bases, in that order; junction bases with no gene match: 3. The V gene's germline CDR1 is SGHAT and CDR2 FQNNGV. The CDR3 DNA reads TGTGCCAGCAGCTTAGAAGGGACAGGGAGAGATACGCAGTATTTT. It codes for CASSLEGTGRDTQYF.

This clonotype has only a few counts. The V and J genes are TRBV11-3 and TRBJ2-1; D unclear. V shed 0 bases and J shed 5 bases, with 5 bases lying between them. Germline CDR1 SGHNT, CDR2 YENEEA. CDR3 length: 13 residues. CDR3: CASSLDQDNEQFF. The CDR3 coding sequence is TGTGCCAGCAGCTTAGATCAGGACAATGAGCAGTTCTTC.

DNA for the CDR3: TGCGCCAGCAGCCTCCTCGATTTGGTGAACACTGAAGCTTTCTTT. It is translated as CASSLLDLVNTEAFF. The rearrangement uses TRBV5-1 and TRBJ1-1; D unclear. This CDR3 region has 15 residues. The germline V and J ends were trimmed by 4 bases and 0 bases, with 13 bases remaining between them. Germline-derived CDR1 and CDR2 are SGHRS and YFSETQ.

The chain links TRBV11-2 to TRBJ2-3, with D possibly TRBD2 on 6 matching bases. With 3 bases removed from V and 1 base from J, the gap between germline ends came to 20 bases. The CDR3 is 18 residues long. The germline V gene has CDR1 SGHAT and CDR2 FQNNGV. CDR3: CASSFYLWSGGGTDTQYF. In nucleotides, the CDR3 is TGTGCCAGCAGCTTCTACTTATGGTCCGGCGGGGGCACAGATACGCAGTATTTT.

This sequence joins TRBV6-6 and TRBJ2-1, with 8 bases fitting TRBD1. Germline assignment: CDR1 MNHNY and CDR2 SVGAGI (reference sequence). This CDR3 contains 16 residues. J gave up 5 bases and V 6 bases, and 12 bases lay outside the gene matches. CDR3 coding DNA: TGTGCCAGCAGCCCGACCTTGGGACAGGTTGACAATGAGCAGTTCTTC. It specifies CASSPTLGQVDNEQFF.